This is a list of T cell receptor beta chains from one sample in a study of blood T cell repertoires in COVID-19. The method was immunoSEQ multiplex PCR; TCRdb's version includes in-frame clones alone and lacks a portion of them. In the table there are 150,000 to 200,000 clones, around four fifths of which are singletons. The specimen sequenced was peripheral blood. The receptors stem from a man in his sixties or seventies with acute or convalescent COVID-19. The CDR3 runs from the conserved cysteine through the conserved F or W. Each record gives: CDR3 protein, CDR3 DNA, D gene, J gene, V gene, clone size. The D gene is left open where the match is weak. Only some rows state a clone size, as once, few, many or a class for expanded clones.

CDR3 protein: CASSYPGFDQPQHF
CDR3 DNA: TGTGCCAGCAGTTACCCAGGTTTTGATCAGCCCCAGCATTTT
D gene: NA
J gene: TRBJ1-5
V gene: TRBV6-6
clone size: NA

CDR3 protein: CASSEYTEQYF
CDR3 DNA: TGTGCCAGCAGTGAATATACTGAGCAGTACTTC
D gene: NA
J gene: TRBJ2-7
V gene: TRBV6-1
clone size: few

CDR3 protein: CASSEGQGRFYEQYF
CDR3 DNA: TGTGCCAGCAGCGAGGGACAGGGGCGTTTCTACGAGCAGTACTTC
D gene: TRBD1
J gene: TRBJ2-7
V gene: TRBV5-5
clone size: NA

CDR3 protein: CASSDLRQGPYEQYF
CDR3 DNA: TGTGCCAGCAGTGATCTGCGACAGGGGCCCTACGAGCAGTACTTC
D gene: TRBD1
J gene: TRBJ2-7
V gene: TRBV2
clone size: NA

CDR3 protein: CASSLQQGRAYYEQYF
CDR3 DNA: TGTGCCAGCAGCTTACAACAGGGAAGAGCTTACTACGAGCAGTACTTC
D gene: NA
J gene: TRBJ2-7
V gene: TRBV11-3
clone size: few

CDR3 protein: CASSVSPGQSNIQYF
CDR3 DNA: TGCGCCAGCAGCGTTTCTCCGGGACAGTCAAACATTCAGTACTTC
D gene: TRBD1
J gene: TRBJ2-4
V gene: TRBV5-1
clone size: NA

CDR3 protein: CASSPIPLVQGLAGKEQFF
CDR3 DNA: TGTGCCAGCTCACCAATTCCTTTGGTTCAAGGACTAGCGGGGAAGGAGCAGTTCTTC
D gene: TRBD2
J gene: TRBJ2-1
V gene: TRBV18
clone size: NA

CDR3 protein: CASGSQAGGFSEQYF
CDR3 DNA: TGTGCTAGTGGTTCACAAGCGGGAGGGTTTTCCGAGCAGTACTTC
D gene: TRBD2
J gene: TRBJ2-7
V gene: TRBV12-5
clone size: once

CDR3 protein: CASKTTVNNQPQHF
CDR3 DNA: TGTGCCAGCAAGACGACAGTGAACAATCAGCCCCAGCATTTT
D gene: NA
J gene: TRBJ1-5
V gene: TRBV7-2
clone size: NA

CDR3 protein: CASSLLGQGASTDTQYF
CDR3 DNA: TGTGCCAGCAGCTTGCTCGGACAGGGGGCTAGCACAGATACGCAGTATTTT
D gene: TRBD1
J gene: TRBJ2-3
V gene: TRBV5-5
clone size: NA

CDR3 protein: CASSKNKGWEKLFF
CDR3 DNA: TGTGCCAGCAGTAAAAACAAGGGGTGGGAAAAACTGTTTTTT
D gene: NA
J gene: TRBJ1-4
V gene: TRBV6-5
clone size: NA

CDR3 protein: CASSSSGVEAFF
CDR3 DNA: TGTGCCAGCAGTTCTTCCGGAGTCGAAGCTTTCTTT
D gene: NA
J gene: TRBJ1-1
V gene: TRBV12-3/TRBV12-4
clone size: NA

CDR3 protein: CAWRDRGDGYTF
CDR3 DNA: TGTGCCTGGAGGGACAGGGGGGATGGCTACACCTTC
D gene: TRBD1
J gene: TRBJ1-2
V gene: TRBV30
clone size: many

CDR3 protein: CASSRYSGTSASGRETQYF
CDR3 DNA: TGTGCCAGTAGTAGGTACTCCGGGACTAGCGCTTCTGGCAGGGAGACCCAGTACTTC
D gene: TRBD2
J gene: TRBJ2-5
V gene: TRBV19
clone size: NA

CDR3 protein: CASSGPGQGARDEQFF
CDR3 DNA: TGTGCCAGCAGCGGACCTGGACAGGGGGCTAGGGATGAGCAGTTCTTC
D gene: TRBD1
J gene: TRBJ2-1
V gene: TRBV11-2
clone size: once

CDR3 protein: CASSPSEGGYTF
CDR3 DNA: TGTGCCAGCAGCCCCAGTGAGGGTGGCTACACCTTC
D gene: NA
J gene: TRBJ1-2
V gene: TRBV6-6
clone size: NA

CDR3 protein: CASQRSNTGELFF
CDR3 DNA: TGTGCCAGCCAACGGAGCAACACCGGGGAGCTGTTTTTT
D gene: NA
J gene: TRBJ2-2
V gene: TRBV2
clone size: NA

CDR3 protein: CASSHTRGVVGELFF
CDR3 DNA: TGTGCCAGCAGCCATACCAGGGGGGTGGTCGGGGAGCTGTTTTTT
D gene: NA
J gene: TRBJ2-2
V gene: TRBV5-6
clone size: NA

CDR3 protein: CSVGDVGGEQYF
CDR3 DNA: TGCAGCGTTGGAGACGTCGGGGGGGAGCAGTACTTC
D gene: TRBD2
J gene: TRBJ2-7
V gene: TRBV29-1
clone size: NA

CDR3 protein: CASSLDPLAGGTSTDTQYF
CDR3 DNA: TGTGCCAGCAGCTTAGATCCCCTAGCGGGGGGGACTAGCACAGATACGCAGTATTTT
D gene: TRBD2
J gene: TRBJ2-3
V gene: TRBV11-3
clone size: NA

CDR3 protein: CASTLGLSAFF
CDR3 DNA: TGTGCCAGCACGTTGGGGCTGTCGGCTTTCTTT
D gene: NA
J gene: TRBJ1-1
V gene: TRBV6-5
clone size: NA

CDR3 protein: CASSQGASTEAFF
CDR3 DNA: TGTGCCAGCAGCCAGGGGGCCTCTACTGAAGCTTTCTTT
D gene: NA
J gene: TRBJ1-1
V gene: TRBV3-1/TRBV3-2
clone size: many

CDR3 protein: CASSLWLNTEAFF
CDR3 DNA: TGTGCCAGCAGCTTATGGCTTAACACTGAAGCTTTCTTT
D gene: NA
J gene: TRBJ1-1
V gene: TRBV7-2
clone size: NA

CDR3 protein: CASSSKSRTGYGYTF
CDR3 DNA: TGTGCCAGCAGTTCAAAATCACGGACAGGGTATGGCTACACCTTC
D gene: TRBD1
J gene: TRBJ1-2
V gene: TRBV27
clone size: NA

CDR3 protein: CASSEQGARAEAFF
CDR3 DNA: TGCGCCAGCAGTGAACAGGGGGCGAGGGCTGAAGCTTTCTTT
D gene: TRBD1
J gene: TRBJ1-1
V gene: TRBV10-2
clone size: NA

CDR3 protein: CASSPAPGGGSYNEQFF
CDR3 DNA: TGTGCCAGCAGCCCCGCCCCGGGGGGGGGCTCCTACAATGAGCAGTTCTTC
D gene: TRBD2
J gene: TRBJ2-1
V gene: TRBV13
clone size: NA

CDR3 protein: CASSSTGGGNTEAFF
CDR3 DNA: TGTGCCAGCAGCTCGACAGGGGGCGGAAACACTGAAGCTTTCTTT
D gene: TRBD1
J gene: TRBJ1-1
V gene: TRBV5-4
clone size: NA

CDR3 protein: CASDHSGPYNEQFF
CDR3 DNA: TGCGCCAGCGATCATAGCGGGCCCTACAATGAGCAGTTCTTC
D gene: TRBD2
J gene: TRBJ2-1
V gene: TRBV5-1
clone size: NA

CDR3 protein: CASSVRTSGGTEYF
CDR3 DNA: TGTGCCAGCTCAGTCCGGACTAGCGGGGGGACCGAGTACTTC
D gene: TRBD2
J gene: TRBJ2-7
V gene: TRBV18
clone size: NA

CDR3 protein: CASSQLGQLRGNTIYF
CDR3 DNA: TGTGCCAGCAGCCAGCTGGGACAGCTCAGAGGAAACACCATATATTTT
D gene: TRBD1
J gene: TRBJ1-3
V gene: TRBV4-2
clone size: NA

CDR3 protein: CSVEHSYEQYF
CDR3 DNA: TGCAGCGTTGAACACTCCTACGAGCAGTACTTC
D gene: NA
J gene: TRBJ2-7
V gene: TRBV29-1
clone size: NA

CDR3 protein: CASSPPRRIAVFGVQFF
CDR3 DNA: TGTGCCAGCAGCCCCCCCAGGCGCATAGCGGTATTTGGGGTGCAGTTCTTC
D gene: NA
J gene: TRBJ2-1
V gene: TRBV7-8
clone size: NA

CDR3 protein: CASSSRTGMLYEQYF
CDR3 DNA: TGCGCCAGCAGCTCACGGACAGGAATGCTCTACGAGCAGTACTTC
D gene: TRBD1
J gene: TRBJ2-7
V gene: TRBV5-1
clone size: NA

CDR3 protein: CASSWGQGDTEAFF
CDR3 DNA: TGCGCCAGCAGCTGGGGACAGGGGGACACTGAAGCTTTCTTT
D gene: TRBD1
J gene: TRBJ1-1
V gene: TRBV5-1
clone size: NA

CDR3 protein: CATRALGQREKLFF
CDR3 DNA: TGTGCCACTAGGGCCCTAGGACAACGGGAAAAACTGTTTTTT
D gene: NA
J gene: TRBJ1-4
V gene: TRBV19
clone size: NA

CDR3 protein: CSASLVAGGHTGELFF
CDR3 DNA: TGCAGTGCTAGTTTGGTAGCGGGGGGGCACACCGGGGAGCTGTTTTTT
D gene: TRBD2
J gene: TRBJ2-2
V gene: TRBV20-1
clone size: NA

CDR3 protein: CASSRDSLSSGANVLTF
CDR3 DNA: TGTGCCAGCAGCCGGGACTCCCTTAGCTCTGGGGCCAACGTCCTGACTTTC
D gene: NA
J gene: TRBJ2-6
V gene: TRBV5-4
clone size: few

CDR3 protein: CASSLAGTGGASYNSPLHF
CDR3 DNA: TGTGCCAGCAGCTTAGCCGGGACAGGGGGCGCATCCTATAATTCACCCCTCCACTTT
D gene: TRBD1
J gene: TRBJ1-6
V gene: TRBV7-9
clone size: NA

CDR3 protein: CASSLYGNSNQPQHF
CDR3 DNA: TGTGCCAGCAGCTTGTACGGGAATAGCAATCAGCCCCAGCATTTT
D gene: NA
J gene: TRBJ1-5
V gene: TRBV7-2
clone size: few

CDR3 protein: CASSLSGTANTEAFF
CDR3 DNA: TGCGCCAGCAGCTTGAGTGGGACAGCTAACACTGAAGCTTTCTTT
D gene: TRBD1
J gene: TRBJ1-1
V gene: TRBV5-1
clone size: NA

CDR3 protein: CAISGGLDYGYTF
CDR3 DNA: TGTGCCATCAGTGGGGGGCTTGACTATGGCTACACCTTC
D gene: NA
J gene: TRBJ1-2
V gene: TRBV10-3
clone size: NA

CDR3 protein: CASSLWAGYDQPQHF
CDR3 DNA: TGTGCCAGCAGCTTATGGGCAGGGTATGATCAGCCCCAGCATTTT
D gene: NA
J gene: TRBJ1-5
V gene: TRBV7-2
clone size: NA

CDR3 protein: CASSTEPGHGYTF
CDR3 DNA: TGTGCCAGCAGCACAGAACCAGGGCATGGCTACACCTTC
D gene: NA
J gene: TRBJ1-2
V gene: TRBV7-2
clone size: NA

CDR3 protein: CASRRQGVYEQYF
CDR3 DNA: TGTGCCAGCAGGCGACAGGGTGTATACGAGCAGTACTTC
D gene: TRBD1
J gene: TRBJ2-7
V gene: TRBV6-5
clone size: NA

CDR3 protein: CAISESYTDTQYF
CDR3 DNA: TGTGCCATCAGTGAGTCTTACACAGATACGCAGTATTTT
D gene: NA
J gene: TRBJ2-3
V gene: TRBV10-3
clone size: NA

CDR3 protein: CASSQAGVETQYF
CDR3 DNA: TGTGCCAGCAGCCAAGCGGGGGTGGAGACCCAGTACTTC
D gene: TRBD2
J gene: TRBJ2-5
V gene: TRBV5-4
clone size: NA

CDR3 protein: CASSLEGSAGGGGSYTQYF
CDR3 DNA: TGTGCCAGCAGCTTAGAAGGTTCGGCCGGCGGGGGGGGCTCGTATACGCAGTATTTT
D gene: TRBD2
J gene: TRBJ2-3
V gene: TRBV7-2
clone size: NA

CDR3 protein: CASSIDSNYGYTF
CDR3 DNA: TGTGCCAGCAGTATCGACAGTAACTATGGCTACACCTTC
D gene: NA
J gene: TRBJ1-2
V gene: TRBV28
clone size: NA

CDR3 protein: CASSLNYEQYF
CDR3 DNA: TGCGCCAGCAGCCTAAACTACGAGCAGTACTTC
D gene: NA
J gene: TRBJ2-7
V gene: TRBV4-1
clone size: NA

CDR3 protein: CATSAGQGKQETQYF
CDR3 DNA: TGTGCCACCAGTGCGGGACAGGGCAAACAAGAGACCCAGTACTTC
D gene: TRBD1
J gene: TRBJ2-5
V gene: TRBV24-1
clone size: NA

CDR3 protein: CASSLVLAFEQFF
CDR3 DNA: TGTGCCAGCAGCTTGGTACTAGCTTTTGAGCAGTTCTTC
D gene: NA
J gene: TRBJ2-1
V gene: TRBV5-5
clone size: many

CDR3 protein: CASSSSTGGNYGYTF
CDR3 DNA: TGTGCCAGCAGCTCGAGCACAGGGGGTAACTATGGCTACACCTTC
D gene: TRBD1
J gene: TRBJ1-2
V gene: TRBV9
clone size: few

CDR3 protein: CAISADRGQAPLHF
CDR3 DNA: TGTGCCATCAGTGCGGACAGGGGGCAAGCACCCCTCCACTTT
D gene: TRBD1
J gene: TRBJ1-6
V gene: TRBV10-3
clone size: NA

CDR3 protein: CASSYPVRGASGNTIYF
CDR3 DNA: TGCGCCAGCAGCTACCCCGTCAGGGGAGCGAGTGGAAACACCATATATTTT
D gene: NA
J gene: TRBJ1-3
V gene: TRBV5-1
clone size: NA

CDR3 protein: CATSQGSNYGYTF
CDR3 DNA: TGTGCCACGTCACAGGGCTCTAACTATGGCTACACCTTC
D gene: NA
J gene: TRBJ1-2
V gene: TRBV2
clone size: NA

CDR3 protein: CASSRDTYTEAFF
CDR3 DNA: TGCGCCAGCAGTCGGGACACTTACACTGAAGCTTTCTTT
D gene: NA
J gene: TRBJ1-1
V gene: TRBV10-2
clone size: NA